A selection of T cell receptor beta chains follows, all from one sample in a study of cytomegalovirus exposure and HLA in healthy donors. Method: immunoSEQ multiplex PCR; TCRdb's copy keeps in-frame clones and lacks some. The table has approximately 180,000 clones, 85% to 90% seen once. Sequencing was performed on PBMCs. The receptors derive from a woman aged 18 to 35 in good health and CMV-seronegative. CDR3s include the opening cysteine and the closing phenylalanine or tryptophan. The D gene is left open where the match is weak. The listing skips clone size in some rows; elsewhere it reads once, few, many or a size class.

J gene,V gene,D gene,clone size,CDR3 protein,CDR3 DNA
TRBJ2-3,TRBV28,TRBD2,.,CASSLMLAGTDTQYF,TGTGCCAGCAGTTTAATGCTAGCGGGCACAGATACGCAGTATTTT
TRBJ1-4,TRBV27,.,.,CASSLRGFNEKLFF,TGTGCCAGCAGCCTCAGGGGTTTTAATGAAAAACTGTTTTTT
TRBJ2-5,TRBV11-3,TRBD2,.,CASTGRDPVSEPQYF,TGTGCCAGCACCGGGAGGGATCCGGTCAGTGAGCCCCAGTACTTC
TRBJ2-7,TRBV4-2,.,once,CASSQDWGKGFPYEQYF,TGTGCCAGCAGCCAAGATTGGGGCAAGGGGTTCCCCTACGAGCAGTACTTC
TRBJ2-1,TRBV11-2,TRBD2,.,CASRPTSGSSYNEQFF,TGTGCCAGCAGGCCGACTAGCGGGAGCTCCTACAATGAGCAGTTCTTC
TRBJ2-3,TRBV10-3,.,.,CAIGTQLADTQYF,TGTGCCATCGGGACTCAACTGGCAGATACGCAGTATTTT
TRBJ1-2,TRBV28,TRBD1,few,CASSPTGGYGYTF,TGTGCCAGCAGCCCGACAGGGGGCTATGGCTACACCTTC
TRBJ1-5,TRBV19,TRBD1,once,CASSRDRRWNQPQHF,TGTGCCAGTAGCCGGGACAGGCGATGGAATCAGCCCCAGCATTTT
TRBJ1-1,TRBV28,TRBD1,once,CASCYRGSHTEAFF,TGTGCCAGCTGTTACAGGGGTTCGCACACTGAAGCTTTCTTT
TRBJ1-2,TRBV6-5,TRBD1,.,CASSWDRDNGYTF,TGTGCCAGCAGTTGGGACAGGGACAATGGCTACACCTTC
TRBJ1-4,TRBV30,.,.,CAWSVSGYQKLFF,TGTGCCTGGAGTGTTTCAGGGTATCAAAAACTGTTTTTT
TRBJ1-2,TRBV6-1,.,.,CASVLAGAGYTF,TGTGCCAGCGTCCTCGCGGGTGCTGGCTACACCTTC
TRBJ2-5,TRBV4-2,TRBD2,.,CASSQVSGRGEETQHF,TGTGCCAGCAGCCAAGTAAGCGGGCGGGGGGAAGAGACCCAGCACTTC
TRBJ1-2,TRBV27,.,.,CASSLSQSLYGYTF,TGTGCCAGCAGTTTATCCCAGTCCCTCTATGGCTACACCTTC
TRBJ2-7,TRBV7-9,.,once,CASSLARGYEQYF,TGTGCCAGCAGCTTAGCCAGGGGTTACGAGCAGTACTTC
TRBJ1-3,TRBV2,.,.,CASSEDAGTGNTIYF,TGTGCCAGCAGTGAAGACGCAGGGACTGGAAACACCATATATTTT
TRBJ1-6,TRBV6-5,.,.,CASSYLRPTESALHF,TGTGCCAGCAGTTACCTGCGGCCTACGGAGTCCGCCCTCCACTTT
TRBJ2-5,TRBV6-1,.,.,CASSPFPVAQYF,TGTGCCAGCAGCCCGTTTCCGGTGGCCCAGTACTTC
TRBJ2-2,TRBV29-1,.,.,CSVLRTGELFF,TGCAGCGTTCTAAGAACCGGGGAGCTGTTTTTT
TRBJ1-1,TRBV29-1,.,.,CSVEVSGHRNTEAFF,TGCAGCGTTGAAGTTAGCGGACACAGGAACACTGAAGCTTTCTTT
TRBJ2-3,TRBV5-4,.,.,CASSLASSTDTQYF,TGTGCCAGCAGCTTGGCCTCTAGCACAGATACGCAGTATTTT
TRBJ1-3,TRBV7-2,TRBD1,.,CASSLELTGGRNTIYF,TGTGCCAGCAGCTTAGAACTAACAGGGGGTCGAAACACCATATATTTT
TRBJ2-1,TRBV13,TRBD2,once,CASSSYGPGLAVYNEQFF,TGTGCCAGCAGCTCATACGGACCGGGACTAGCGGTCTACAATGAGCAGTTCTTC
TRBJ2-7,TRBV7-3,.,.,CASADEGGNSYEQYF,TGTGCCAGCGCTGATGAGGGAGGAAACTCCTACGAGCAGTACTTC
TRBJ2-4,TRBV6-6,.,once,CASSDRKNIQYF,TGTGCCAGCAGTGACAGGAAAAACATTCAGTACTTC
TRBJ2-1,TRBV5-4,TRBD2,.,CASSLATQRETSYNEQFF,TGTGCCAGCAGCTTAGCTACGCAGCGGGAGACAAGCTACAATGAGCAGTTCTTC
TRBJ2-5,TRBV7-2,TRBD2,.,CASSRGTSGRALETQYF,TGTGCCAGCAGCCGAGGGACTAGCGGGAGGGCATTAGAGACCCAGTACTTC
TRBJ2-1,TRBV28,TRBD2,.,CASIAGSYNEQFF,TGTGCCAGTATAGCGGGATCCTACAATGAGCAGTTCTTC
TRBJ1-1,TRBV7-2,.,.,CASSPRVSDTEAFF,TGTGCCAGCAGCCCCCGGGTAAGCGACACTGAAGCTTTCTTT
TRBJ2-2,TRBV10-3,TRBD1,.,CAIQGAANTGELFF,TGTGCCATCCAGGGGGCCGCGAACACCGGGGAGCTGTTTTTT
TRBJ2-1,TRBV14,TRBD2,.,CASSPWGGLSHEQFF,TGTGCCAGCAGCCCGTGGGGGGGTCTGAGTCATGAGCAGTTCTTC
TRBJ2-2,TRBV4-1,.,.,CASSRTARGTSTGELFF,TGCGCCAGCAGCCGAACGGCAAGGGGTACGAGCACCGGGGAGCTGTTTTTT
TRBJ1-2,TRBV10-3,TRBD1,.,CAISGPPGTADSYGYTF,TGTGCCATCAGTGGCCCCCCGGGGACAGCGGATTCCTATGGCTACACCTTC
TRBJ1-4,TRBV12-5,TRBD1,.,CASGLGQGTNEKLFF,TGTGCTAGTGGTTTGGGACAGGGAACTAATGAAAAACTGTTTTTT
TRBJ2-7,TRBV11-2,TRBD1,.,CASSLGTGYEQYF,TGTGCCAGCAGCTTAGGGACAGGGTACGAGCAGTACTTC
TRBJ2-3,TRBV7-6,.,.,CASSSAPREGMTDTQYF,TGTGCCAGCAGCTCCGCCCCCAGAGAGGGAATGACAGATACGCAGTATTTT
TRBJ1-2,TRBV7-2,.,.,CASSSGPLAGGYTF,TGTGCCAGCAGTTCCGGGCCCCTAGCGGGGGGCTACACCTTC
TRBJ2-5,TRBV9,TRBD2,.,CASSVASGGRRETQYF,TGTGCCAGCAGCGTAGCTTCCGGCGGGAGACGAGAGACCCAGTACTTC
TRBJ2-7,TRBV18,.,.,CASSPPPVRDEQYF,TGTGCCAGCTCACCACCTCCAGTGCGGGACGAGCAGTACTTC
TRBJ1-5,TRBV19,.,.,CASSMMTRGNQPQHF,TGTGCCAGTAGTATGATGACCAGGGGCAATCAGCCCCAGCATTTT
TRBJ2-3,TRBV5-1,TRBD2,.,CASSLGTGGNTDTQYF,TGCGCCAGCAGCTTGGGGACGGGAGGAAACACAGATACGCAGTATTTT
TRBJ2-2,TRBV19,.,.,CASSQGINTGELFF,TGTGCCAGTAGTCAGGGAATCAACACCGGGGAGCTGTTTTTT
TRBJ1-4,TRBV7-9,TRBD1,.,CSSSLSGTGRSEKLFF,TGTTCCAGCAGCCTCTCCGGGACAGGGAGGAGTGAAAAACTGTTTTTT
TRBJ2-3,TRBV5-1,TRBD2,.,CASSSGLAADTQYF,TGCGCCAGCAGCTCGGGACTAGCCGCAGATACGCAGTATTTT
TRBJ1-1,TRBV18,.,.,CASSPPGGLNTEAFF,TGTGCCAGCTCACCCCCCGGGGGACTGAACACTGAAGCTTTCTTT
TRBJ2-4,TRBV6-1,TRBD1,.,CASSEDGTGKNIQYF,TGTGCCAGCAGTGAAGACGGGACAGGGAAGAACATTCAGTACTTC
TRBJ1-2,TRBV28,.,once,CASSDPGGFYGYTF,TGTGCCAGCAGTGACCCGGGGGGCTTCTATGGCTACACCTTC
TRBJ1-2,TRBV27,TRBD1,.,CASRPEDRGGYTF,TGTGCCAGCAGACCAGAGGACAGGGGAGGCTACACCTTC
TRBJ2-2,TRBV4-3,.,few,CASSRQGSANTGELFF,TGCGCCAGCAGCCGCCAGGGAAGCGCGAACACCGGGGAGCTGTTTTTT
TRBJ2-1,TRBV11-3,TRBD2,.,CASSRVLGSGSWDEQFF,TGTGCCAGCAGCCGCGTTCTGGGTAGCGGGAGTTGGGATGAGCAGTTCTTC
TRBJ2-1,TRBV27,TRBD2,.,CASSLGGGASNEQFF,TGTGCCAGCAGTTTAGGCGGGGGGGCTTCTAATGAGCAGTTCTTC
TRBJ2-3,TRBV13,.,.,CASSLGGSRPSTDTQYF,TGTGCCAGCAGCTTAGGGGGTAGCAGACCTAGCACAGATACGCAGTATTTT
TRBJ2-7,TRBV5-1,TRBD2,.,CASSLGAGGTYEQYF,TGCGCCAGCAGCTTGGGGGCGGGAGGAACCTACGAGCAGTACTTC
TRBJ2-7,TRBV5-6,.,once,CASSFPGPSYEQYF,TGTGCCAGCAGCTTCCCAGGGCCATCCTACGAGCAGTACTTC
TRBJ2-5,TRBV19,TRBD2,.,CASSAGTSGGWEQYF,TGTGCCAGTAGTGCCGGGACTAGCGGGGGCTGGGAGCAGTACTTC
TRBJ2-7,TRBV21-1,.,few,CASSNVEVSGYEQYF,TGTGCCAGCAGCAATGTCGAGGTATCGGGCTACGAGCAGTACTTC
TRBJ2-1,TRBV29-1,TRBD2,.,CSVEDLRGGGGFEDYNEQFF,TGCAGCGTTGAAGATCTGAGGGGTGGCGGGGGTTTTGAGGACTACAATGAGCAGTTCTTC
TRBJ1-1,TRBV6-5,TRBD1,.,CASRKQGQNTEAFF,TGTGCCAGCAGAAAACAGGGGCAAAACACTGAAGCTTTCTTT
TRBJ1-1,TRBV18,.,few,CASSTGREAASEAFF,TGTGCCAGCTCAACAGGACGGGAGGCGGCCTCTGAAGCTTTCTTT
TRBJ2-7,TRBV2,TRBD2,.,CARGRDSSSYEQYF,TGTGCCAGGGGGAGGGACTCAAGCTCCTACGAGCAGTACTTC